This T cell receptor beta chain originates from a study of beta chain features in type 1 diabetes. Reverse transcription of all isolated RNA meant that expressed TCRB transcripts were sequenced. Here immunoSEQ multiplex PCR was the method, and the copy in TCRdb shows in-frame clones only, minus some. This table has more than 300,000 clones, roughly 13% appearing once. Study-level findings and limits: There was a moderate but significant shortening of TCRB CDR3s in all four CD4+ subsets of Type 1 diabetes patients. Across patients, naive, central memory and Treg TCRB repertoires exhibited apparently greater similarity than was observed across healthy donors.

In the case of this clone: Its antigen is not known.

CDR3 length equals 13 residues. Germline CDR1 and CDR2: SGDLS and YYNGEE. With V trimmed by 0 bases and J by 7 bases, 0 bases remained unmatched. The J gene is TRBJ2-1, the V gene TRBV9; 8 bases are a match to TRBD2. The sequence was collected from a woman younger than 35 with type 1 diabetes. The sequencing input was naive CD4+ T cells from blood. The CDR3 spells CASSVAGGNEQFF. The CDR3 DNA reads TGTGCCAGCAGCGTAGCGGGGGGGAATGAGCAGTTCTTC.